This TCR beta chain is from a study of PD-1 blockade in classical Hodgkin lymphoma. Overall study results and limits: Before treatment, TCR diversity in newly diagnosed patients was reportedly lower than in healthy donors.

Looked up from germline, CDR1 is MNHEY and CDR2 is SMNVEV (reference sequence). Trimming left V 2 bases short and J 3 bases short, with 11 bases between. The CDR3 runs to 15 residues. The protocol was immunoSEQ multiplex PCR, while the TCRdb copy is restricted to in-frame clones and leaves out a portion. The table has around 45,000 clones, approximately 71% seen once. Every single patient, without exception, relapsed after autologous stem cell transplantation, and brentuximab vedotin exposure varied. Worth noting for this clone: Its antigen is undetermined.

The rearrangement uses TRBV27 and TRBJ1-5, with D perhaps matching TRBD1 (6 bases). The sequence was obtained from a human donor with classical Hodgkin lymphoma. The source was peripheral blood mononuclear cells (PBMCs), collected at baseline. The CDR3 reads CASSLTTGLNQPQHF. Written as DNA, the CDR3 is TGTGCCAGCAGTTTAACCACAGGGCTCAATCAGCCCCAGCATTTT.